This TCR beta chain was identified in a study of cytomegalovirus exposure and HLA in healthy donors (dated by TCRdb to the late 2010s). About the study as a whole: According to an earlier analysis of 587 of the donors, some 180 million T cells yielded 100 million or so unique TCR beta sequences and around 300 Gb of sequence data. The genetic ancestry cluster associated with self-reported Caucasian donors included around 76% of the 300 to 400 genotyped donors. The T cell repertoires of 550 to 850 subjects were profiled by immunosequencing and related to cytomegalovirus serostatus. A later analysis re-analyzed previously published TCR beta repertoires from roughly 600 donors and added high-resolution HLA genotyping to study TCR occurrence patterns. In a later genetic analysis, genome-wide SNP genotypes for 398 of the 666 donors were used, and that subset was treated as a discovery cohort. The study combined high-throughput TCR immunosequencing, statistical association of individual TCRs with disease status, and machine learning to predict cytomegalovirus infection status. The later analysis used no new phenotypic data to find candidate immune exposures, relying instead on TCR beta sequences and their occurrence across donors. An early release that covered some 640 HLA-typed donors contained approximately 300 gigabases of sequencing data and around 85 million unique TCR sequences. On average, around 240,000 unique TCR beta nucleotide sequences were sequenced per donor among some 430 genotyped donors of the cohort, with roughly 20% of those sequences being non-productive. Typing coverage differed by locus: A, B, C, DRB1 and DQB1 were typed in about 629-640 donors, DQA1 in around 500, DPA1 in around 600, and DPB1 in 400 to 490. HLA typing included class I and class II loci at four-digit resolution. To decide whether each TCR beta V gene segment behaved as functional or pseudogenic, an earlier analysis of some 580 of the donors relied on high-throughput TCR beta sequencing. Alongside the repertoire data, information on donor age, sex, ethnicity and CMV serostatus was compiled. The aim of the study was to test whether cataloging public T cell receptors could identify signatures of past pathogen exposure. In addition to the first cohort of several hundred subjects, a separate validation cohort of approximately 130 different subjects was used. Roughly 5 DR-DQ haplotypes were handled as single units for association and clustering because linkage in the cohort was strong. Every repertoire in the discovery cohort had been generated on one and the same sequencing platform. What the authors observed across the whole study: In a later analysis, HLA-associated TCR beta chains showed more clonal expansion and lower generation probabilities than non-associated chains that were equally common. It was suggested by the authors that the approach could potentially be generalized to other disease states and immunological phenotypes. The study listed approximately 160 TCR beta chains as associated with cytomegalovirus. A further reported finding was that TCR beta sequences accurately predicted the HLA-A and HLA-B alleles for most subjects in the first cohort. CMV serostatus was the only immune exposure information available for the cohort. Correlated functional status among segregating V segments might reflect linkage disequilibrium, but an unknown experimental factor could not be ruled out. When HLA alleles, especially DR and DQ, strongly co-occurred, TCR associations were difficult to assign to individual alleles. The 87-base-pair reads could not distinguish some IMGT-functional V segments, including TRBV6-2 and TRBV6-3, so those segments were excluded. An earlier analysis of around 500 of the donors showed that most TCR beta V segments appeared in productive rearrangements either about 87% or about 30% of the time, which broadly matched IMGT annotations. This cohort had only TCR beta chains sequenced, and the lack of alpha or paired-chain data limited which features could be detected. In a later analysis, several top co-occurrence clusters were reported to appear linked to parvovirus B19, influenza, CMV and Epstein-Barr virus. A group of highly shared sequence variants was considered likely to be a technical artifact of the sequencing pipeline. A later analysis associated 15,000 or so TCR beta sequences with specific HLA alleles at a false discovery rate of 0.05. The classifier was reported to diagnose cytomegalovirus status with high specificity and sensitivity in both the original cohort and the validation cohort. According to a later analysis, most CMV-associated TCR beta chains appeared to be HLA-restricted, and the HLA associations seemed to be driven largely by CMV exposure. In a later genetic analysis, fewer N-insertions in productive TCRs were reported among donors in an Asian-associated ancestry cluster than the roughly 700-donor mean. Presence/absence analyses assumed roughly uniform sequencing depth across donors, an assumption that may not hold. Because some donors lacked HLA typing at each locus, the association tests relied only on the typed subset. Because counts were too low, seventeen rarely observed V segments, including chromosome 9 orphons, were left out of the earlier analysis of a few hundred of the donors. While some public TCRs were present in many individuals, most TCR sequences turned up only very rarely across donors. In a later analysis, the rate of TCR association differed among HLA loci, with DRB1 alleles having the most associated TCRs and HLA-C alleles having the fewest. In vitro tests confirmed that a few of the cytomegalovirus-associated TCR beta chains recognize cytomegalovirus antigens. In a later genetic analysis, a missense DCLRE1C variant was associated with V-gene and J-gene trimming of TCR beta chains, and the association was replicated in an independent cohort.

Trimming accounts for 3 bases at V and 2 bases at J, while the number of junction bases matched to no gene is 5. The CDR3 runs 15 amino acids, cysteine and phenylalanine included. The sequence is cut down to CDR3 DNA, 45 bases in frame from base 1. CDR1 is given as GTSNPN and CDR2 as SVGIG, both from the germline V gene (reference sequence). Library construction relied on the immunoSEQ multiplex PCR assay. For the multiplex PCR, a mixture combining 60 forward primers for TCR Vbeta segments and 13 reverse primers for TCR Jbeta segments was used. A multiplex PCR assay on genomic DNA amplified the CDR3 region of rearranged TCR beta genes. The Illumina HiSeq System was used to sequence the amplified TCR beta libraries as 87-base-pair reads. Per the original workflow: Across the roughly 600 repertoires, a later analysis counted 75 million to 90 million unique TCR beta chains, around 11 million of which were shared by at least two donors. Raw reads were error-corrected and collapsed into unique sequences with a nearest-neighbor algorithm that merged closely related sequences to remove PCR and sequencing errors. To assign V, D and J gene segments, CDR3 sequences were aligned to IMGT reference sequences. For a sequence to be retained, a match of at least six nucleotides to both a V gene segment and a J gene segment was required. A rearrangement was called productive if the CDR3 had no stop codons and remained in frame with V and J, and every other rearrangement was called non-productive. Following IMGT convention, CDR3 was defined as the stretch from the second conserved V-encoded cysteine to the conserved J-encoded phenylalanine. The earlier analysis of 550 to 650 of the donors excluded any sequence lacking an unambiguous match to a single V gene segment. An earlier analysis of several hundred of the donors called V segments functional above 56.7% productive rearrangements and segregating when the between-donor standard deviation exceeded 5%. To diagnose cytomegalovirus status from the catalog of TCR beta chain sequences, a statistical classification framework was built. V and J gene assignment, in a later analysis, came from comparing TCR nucleotide sequences with IMGT/GENE-DB human TR gene sequences. In a later analysis, CDR3 sequences and most-parsimonious VDJ recombination scenarios were assigned using the TCRdist pipeline. In a later analysis, each TCR beta chain was defined by its CDR3 amino acid sequence together with its V-gene family, and reads lacking a unique V-gene family were excluded. As a way to deal with suspected cross-contamination and a sequencing artifact, a later analysis dropped 592 nucleotide sequences that were highly shared and had low generation probability. For each public chain, a later analysis derived a clonal expansion index from normalized ranks of inferred template counts within each repertoire. In a later analysis, generation probabilities were computed with a VDJ recombination model fitted to out-of-frame rearrangements, and the resulting probabilities were checked against IGoR. In a later analysis, TCR-TCR, TCR-HLA and TCR-CMV co-occurrence was scored with hypergeometric tests, and a repertoire-size bias correction was applied to TCR pairs. A later analysis estimated false discovery rates by permuting HLA or CMV assignments 20 times. A later analysis grouped co-occurring TCRs with DBSCAN, adding TCRdist sequence similarity when clustering within HLA-allele-positive subsets. Co-occurrence clustering excluded repertoires with fewer than 30,000 or more than 120,000 public chains, plus five with anomalous nucleotide sharing. Drawn from immuneACCESS, this table holds only the in-frame rearrangements with V and J called that TCRdb kept. Clones are partly lost; checked studies trace under half to an unresolved V gene and leave the rest unexplained. V, J and clone size are taken as reported in that table, and D and trimming were inferred from the DNA itself. The sample profile shows some 160,000 clones; 82% of them were found once. Around 0.52% of the sample is in the top ten clones.

About this clone itself: Its recognized antigen is unknown. Base quality data are lacking; no much larger clone is found one base away.

The cohort consisted of 600 or so healthy bone marrow donors. Cohort members were all nominally healthy when sampled, although unrecorded immune exposures were likely present. The donor was CMV seronegative and was included in the group of under 450 seronegative cohort members. A peripheral blood sample was collected from each donor, and TCR beta sequencing was performed on peripheral blood mononuclear cells. The Qiagen DNeasy Blood Extraction Kit was used to extract genomic DNA from the blood cell samples. Recombination connected TRBV30 to TRBJ2-3, with 10 bases aligning to TRBD2. Specimen: PBMCs. The receptor's source is a woman aged 50 to 60 in good health and CMV-seronegative. Here the CDR3 is given as CAWRPGLASTDTQYF. The DNA is TGTGCCTGGAGGCCGGGACTAGCGTCCACAGATACGCAGTATTTT.